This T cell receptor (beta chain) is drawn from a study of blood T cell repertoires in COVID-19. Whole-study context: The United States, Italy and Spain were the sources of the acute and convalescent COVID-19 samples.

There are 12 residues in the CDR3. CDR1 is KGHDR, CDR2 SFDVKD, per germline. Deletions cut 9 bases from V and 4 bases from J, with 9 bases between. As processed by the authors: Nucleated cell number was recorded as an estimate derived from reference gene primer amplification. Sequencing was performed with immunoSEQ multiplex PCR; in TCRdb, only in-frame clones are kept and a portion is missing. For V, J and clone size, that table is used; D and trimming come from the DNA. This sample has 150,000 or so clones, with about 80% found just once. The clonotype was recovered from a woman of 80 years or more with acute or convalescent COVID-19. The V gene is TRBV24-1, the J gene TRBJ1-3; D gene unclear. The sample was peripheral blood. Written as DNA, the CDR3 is TGTGCCACCCACTGGGCGGGAAACACCATATATTTT. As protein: CATHWAGNTIYF.